Reported below is one TCR beta chain. Additional DNA sequences in this sample encode the identical CDR3. Per the germline V gene, CDR1 is LGHDT and CDR2 is YNNKEL (reference sequence). This CDR3 comprises 14 residues. The V gene lost 0 bases and the J gene lost 5 bases, with 10 bases spanning the gap. This sample is drawn from a study of blood T cell repertoires in COVID-19. Overall study: From T cells, B-cell-depleted T cells, or PBMCs came the material, which was cDNA or gDNA.

Source study methods: Cell counts per sample came from amplifying reference gene primers. TCRdb's table, derived via immunoSEQ multiplex PCR, lists solely in-frame clones and lacks some. V and J calls and clone size are given by that table; D and trimming were obtained from the DNA. The sample lists about 360,000 clones, around 80% occurring once. The material sequenced was peripheral blood. The sequence came from a man aged 25 to 40 with active or convalescent COVID-19. The gene calls are TRBV3-1 (or the pseudogene TRBV3-2) and TRBJ1-1; D is unclear. The CDR3 spells CASSQDRGWTEAFF. The CDR3 nucleotides are TGTGCCAGCAGCCAAGATAGAGGGTGGACTGAAGCTTTCTTT.